The T cell receptor (beta chain) described here comes from a study of cytomegalovirus exposure and HLA in healthy donors. Overall study: Previous work identified roughly 110 million unique TCR beta sequences from around 180 million T cells.

Trimming shortened V by 6 bases and J by 0 bases, and 8 bases separated the two germline ends. This CDR3 is built from 13 residues. Germline V gene lookup returns CDR1 SGHAT and CDR2 FQNNGV. As to this clone: Its antigen is as yet unknown.

Findings and limits, study-wide: Highly shared sequence variants in one cluster were likely a sequencing artifact. A later analysis linked a missense DCLRE1C variant to TCR beta V- and J-gene trimming.

PCR involved 60 Vbeta and 13 Jbeta primers. The protocol was immunoSEQ multiplex PCR, while the TCRdb copy is restricted to in-frame clones and leaves out a portion. This sample carries tens of thousands of clones, 60% to 85% of them seen once, and the ten largest clones take roughly 4.5%. The source is a woman in her 40s in good health and CMV-seropositive. Sequencing input: PBMCs. This sequence joins TRBV11-2 and TRBJ1-1; D is unresolved. CDR3 sequence reads: CASSLGVNTEAFF. Written as DNA, the CDR3 is TGTGCCAGCAGTTTGGGAGTGAACACTGAAGCTTTCTTT.